This T cell receptor (beta chain) originates from a study of vaccination and CD4 T cells after COVID-19. The CDR3 sequence is 15 residues long. Unmatched junction bases numbered 5, after V lost 5 bases and J lost 0 bases. Germline CDR1 reads SGHTA; CDR2 reads FQGTGA. The study sequenced cultured CD4+ T cell DNA using the Oncomine TCR Beta short-read assay. TCRdb recomputed calls from the PCR reads with MiXCR, one row per CDR3 protein. The table records tens of thousands of distinct CDR3 sequences, about two fifths of them present only once. Study-level findings and limits: In median terms, SARS-CoV-2-reactive clonotypes went from about 20 to 38, a nonsignificant rise.

This sample's treatment: 10-day PBMC culture with coronavirus spike peptide pools or control peptides (ViraFEST assay). PBMC cultures, at approximately 2 million cells per well, received 9.5 to 10 IU/ml IL-2 and 10 ug/ml peptide pools. In the case of this clonotype: The antigen is unknown.

The V and J genes are TRBV7-3 and TRBJ2-3; 7 bases are shared with TRBD2. This receptor was obtained from a human donor who had recovered from COVID-19. Sample: CD4+ T cells from blood, cultured in vitro. In DNA, the CDR3 is TGTGCCAGCAGCCCAAGCGGGGTAAGCACAGATACGCAGTATTTT. This encodes CASSPSGVSTDTQYF.